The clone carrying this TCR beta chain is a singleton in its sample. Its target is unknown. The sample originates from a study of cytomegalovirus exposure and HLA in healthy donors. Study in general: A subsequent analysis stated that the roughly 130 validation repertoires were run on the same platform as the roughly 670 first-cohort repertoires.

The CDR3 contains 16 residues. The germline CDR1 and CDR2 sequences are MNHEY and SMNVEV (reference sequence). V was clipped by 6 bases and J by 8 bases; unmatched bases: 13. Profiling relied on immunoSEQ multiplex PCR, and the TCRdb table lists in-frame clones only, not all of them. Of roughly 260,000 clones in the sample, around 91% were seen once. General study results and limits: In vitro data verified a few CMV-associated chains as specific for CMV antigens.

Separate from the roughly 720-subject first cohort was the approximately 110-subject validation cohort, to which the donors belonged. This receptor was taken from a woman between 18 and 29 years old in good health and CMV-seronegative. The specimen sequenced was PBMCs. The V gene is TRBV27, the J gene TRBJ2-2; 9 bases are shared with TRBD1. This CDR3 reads CASSPQPGQGLGELFF. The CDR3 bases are TGTGCCAGCAGCCCGCAACCGGGACAGGGACTTGGGGAGCTGTTTTTT.